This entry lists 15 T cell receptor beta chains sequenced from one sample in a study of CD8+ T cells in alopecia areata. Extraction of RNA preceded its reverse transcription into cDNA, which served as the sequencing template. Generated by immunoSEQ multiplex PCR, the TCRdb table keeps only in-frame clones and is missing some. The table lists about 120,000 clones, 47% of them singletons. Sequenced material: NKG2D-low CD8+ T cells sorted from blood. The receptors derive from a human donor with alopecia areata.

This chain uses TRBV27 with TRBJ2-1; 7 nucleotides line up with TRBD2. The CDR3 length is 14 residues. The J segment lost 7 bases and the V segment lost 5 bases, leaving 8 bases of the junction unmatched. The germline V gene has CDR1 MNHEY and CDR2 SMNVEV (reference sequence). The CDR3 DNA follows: TGTGCCAGCAGTGGGAAAATAGCGGGTAATGAGCAGTTCTTC. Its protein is CASSGKIAGNEQFF.

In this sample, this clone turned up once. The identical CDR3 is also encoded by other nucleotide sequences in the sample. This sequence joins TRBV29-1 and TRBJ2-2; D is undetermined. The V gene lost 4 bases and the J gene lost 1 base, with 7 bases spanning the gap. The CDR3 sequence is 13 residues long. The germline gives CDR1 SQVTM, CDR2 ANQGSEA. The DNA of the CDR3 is TGCAGCGTTGTTGGGGAGAACACCGGGGAGCTGTTTTTT. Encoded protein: CSVVGENTGELFF.

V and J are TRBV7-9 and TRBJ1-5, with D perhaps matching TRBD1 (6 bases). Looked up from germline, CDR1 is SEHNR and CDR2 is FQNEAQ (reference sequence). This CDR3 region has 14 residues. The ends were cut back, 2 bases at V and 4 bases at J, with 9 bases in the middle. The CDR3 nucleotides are TGTGCCAGCAGCTTATCGACAGGAAATCAGCCCCAGCATTTT. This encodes CASSLSTGNQPQHF.

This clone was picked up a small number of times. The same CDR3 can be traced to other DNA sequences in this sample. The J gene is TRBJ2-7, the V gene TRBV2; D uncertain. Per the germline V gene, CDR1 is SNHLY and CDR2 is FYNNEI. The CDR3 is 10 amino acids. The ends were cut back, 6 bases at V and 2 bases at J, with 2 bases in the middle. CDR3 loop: CASRAYEQYF. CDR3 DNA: TGTGCCAGCAGGGCCTACGAGCAGTACTTC.

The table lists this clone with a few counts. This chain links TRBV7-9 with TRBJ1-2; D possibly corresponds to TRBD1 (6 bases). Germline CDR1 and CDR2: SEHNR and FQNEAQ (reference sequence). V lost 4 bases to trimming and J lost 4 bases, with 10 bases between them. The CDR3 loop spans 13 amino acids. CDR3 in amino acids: CASSSRTVYGYTF. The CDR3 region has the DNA TGTGCCAGCAGCTCTAGGACAGTCTATGGCTACACCTTC.

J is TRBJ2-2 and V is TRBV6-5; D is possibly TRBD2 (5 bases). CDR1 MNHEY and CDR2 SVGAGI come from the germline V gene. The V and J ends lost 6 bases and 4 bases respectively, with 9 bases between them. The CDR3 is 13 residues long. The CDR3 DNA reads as TGTGCCAGCAGCCCCAGCGGCACCGGGGAGCTGTTTTTT. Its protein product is CASSPSGTGELFF.

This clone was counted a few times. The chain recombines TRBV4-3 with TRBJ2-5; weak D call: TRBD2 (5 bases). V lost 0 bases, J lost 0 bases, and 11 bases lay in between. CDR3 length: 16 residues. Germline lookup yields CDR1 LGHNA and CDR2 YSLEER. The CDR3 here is CASSQDGPGNQETQYF. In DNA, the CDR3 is TGCGCCAGCAGCCAAGATGGTCCCGGGAACCAAGAGACCCAGTACTTC.

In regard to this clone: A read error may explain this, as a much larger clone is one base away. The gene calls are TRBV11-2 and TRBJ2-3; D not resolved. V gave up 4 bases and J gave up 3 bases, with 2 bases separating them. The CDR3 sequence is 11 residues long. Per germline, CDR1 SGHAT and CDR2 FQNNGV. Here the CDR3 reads CASSYTDTQYF. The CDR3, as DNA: TGTGCCAGCAGCTATACAGATACGCAGTATTTT.

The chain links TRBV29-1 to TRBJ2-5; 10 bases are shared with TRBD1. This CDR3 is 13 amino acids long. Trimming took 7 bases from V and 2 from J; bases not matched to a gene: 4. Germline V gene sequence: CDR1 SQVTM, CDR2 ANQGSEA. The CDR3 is CSAEDRGQETQYF. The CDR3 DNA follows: TGCAGCGCTGAGGACAGGGGGCAAGAGACCCAGTACTTC.

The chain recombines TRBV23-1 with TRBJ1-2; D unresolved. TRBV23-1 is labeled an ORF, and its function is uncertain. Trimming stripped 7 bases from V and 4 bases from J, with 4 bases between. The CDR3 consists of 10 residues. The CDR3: CASTPYGYTF. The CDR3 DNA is TGCGCCAGCACCCCCTATGGCTACACCTTC.

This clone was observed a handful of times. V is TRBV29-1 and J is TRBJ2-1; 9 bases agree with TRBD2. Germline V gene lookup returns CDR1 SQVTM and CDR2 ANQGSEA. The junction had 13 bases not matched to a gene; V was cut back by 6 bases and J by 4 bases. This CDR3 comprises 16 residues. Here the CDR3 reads CSVEPSGTSLYNEQFF. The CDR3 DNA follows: TGCAGCGTAGAACCATCGGGGACTAGCTTATACAATGAGCAGTTCTTC.

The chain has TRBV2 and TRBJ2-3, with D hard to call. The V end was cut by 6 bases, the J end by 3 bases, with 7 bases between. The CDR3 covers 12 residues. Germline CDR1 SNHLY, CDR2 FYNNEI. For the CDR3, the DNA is TGTGCCAGCAGAACCAGAACAGATACGCAGTATTTT. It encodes CASRTRTDTQYF.

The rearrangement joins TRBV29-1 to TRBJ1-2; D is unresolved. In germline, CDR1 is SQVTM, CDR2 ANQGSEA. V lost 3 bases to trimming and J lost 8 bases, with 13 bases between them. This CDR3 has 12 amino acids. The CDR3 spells CSVDSREGGYTF. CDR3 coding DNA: TGCAGCGTTGACTCTAGGGAGGGAGGCTACACCTTC.

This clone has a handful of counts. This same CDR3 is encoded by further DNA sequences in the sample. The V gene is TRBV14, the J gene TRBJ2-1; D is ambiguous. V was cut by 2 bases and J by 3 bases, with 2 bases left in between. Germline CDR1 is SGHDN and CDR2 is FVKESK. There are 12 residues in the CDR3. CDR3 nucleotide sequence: TGTGCCAGCAGCCAATTCTACAATGAGCAGTTCTTC. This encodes CASSQFYNEQFF.

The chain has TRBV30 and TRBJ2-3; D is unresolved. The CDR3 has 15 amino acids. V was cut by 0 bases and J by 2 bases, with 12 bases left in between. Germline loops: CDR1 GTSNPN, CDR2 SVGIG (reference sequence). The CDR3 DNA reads TGTGCCTGGAGTGTTAGTACAGACGACACAGATACGCAGTATTTT. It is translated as CAWSVSTDDTDTQYF.